These 8 T cell receptor beta chains were all obtained from the same sample, sequenced in a study of T cells in localized non-small cell lung cancer. Profiled with immunoSEQ multiplex PCR; TCRdb holds only in-frame clones, not every one. The sample has roughly 30,000 clones, about 86% seen once. The material sequenced was peripheral blood mononuclear cells, taken before any cancer treatment. These receptors all come from a man aged 40-75 years with stage III lung adenocarcinoma.

The chain recombines TRBV20-1 with TRBJ1-2; the D is unclear. This CDR3 has 11 amino acids. CDR1 DFQATT and CDR2 SNEGSKA come from the germline V gene (reference sequence). V lost 7 bases, J lost 3 bases, and 9 bases lay in between. The CDR3 DNA is TGCAGTGTTCAGGTCTACTATGGCTACACCTTC. Its protein product is CSVQVYYGYTF.

The chain couples TRBV5-4 to TRBJ1-2, with TRBD1 matching over 8 bases. Trimming removed 4 bases from V and 8 bases from J; junction bases left unmatched: 10. Germline V CDR1 and CDR2: SGHNT, YYREEE (reference sequence). This CDR3 is built from 14 residues. CDR3 amino acids: CASSANDRGSGYTF. The CDR3 DNA sequence: TGTGCCAGCAGCGCCAACGACAGGGGAAGCGGCTACACCTTC.

Remarks on this clone: A read error may produce the germline difference seen at one junction end. The chain employs TRBV19 and TRBJ1-1, with 8 bases that match TRBD1. The CDR3 runs to 15 residues. CDR1 LNHDA and CDR2 SQIVND come from the germline V gene (reference sequence). CDR3 residues: CASSLTGGRYTETFF. The CDR3 DNA is TGTGCCAGTAGTTTAACAGGGGGTCGGTACACTGAAACTTTCTTT. The entire variable domain, with the rest obtained from reference TRBV19 and TRBJ1-1, is as follows: DGGITQSPKYLFRKEGQNVTLSCEQNLNHDAMYWYRQDPGQGLRLIYYSQIVNDFQKGDIAEGYSVSREKKESFPLTVTSAQKNPTAFYLCASSLTGGRYTETFFGQGTRLTVV.

J is TRBJ2-1 and V is TRBV28, with a tentative D call TRBD1 (5 bases). From germline, CDR1 is MDHEN and CDR2 SYDVKM. The CDR3 has 16 residues. Trimming shortened V by 3 bases and J by 0 bases, and 12 bases separated the two germline ends. The CDR3 bases are TGTGCCAGCAGTTTCACAGGTTCAAGCTCCTACAATGAGCAGTTCTTC. Translating it yields CASSFTGSSSYNEQFF.

This clone has only one observation. The chain is built from TRBV4-1 and TRBJ2-5; 8 nucleotides align to TRBD1. This CDR3 has 15 amino acids. Germline V gives CDR1 MGHRA, CDR2 YSYEKL. Trimming at V came to 2 bases and at J to 4 bases, leaving 6 bases not matched to a gene. For the CDR3, the DNA is TGCGCCAGCAGCCAAACGTGGACAGGGATAGAGACCCAGTACTTC. It is translated as CASSQTWTGIETQYF.

V usage is TRBV7-3 and J usage is TRBJ2-3, with no clear D. V lost 1 base and J 2 bases, leaving 10 bases between the germline ends. CDR1 SGHTA and CDR2 FQGTGA come from the germline V gene. The length of the CDR3 is 15 residues. CDR3 region: CASSLNGEATDTQYF. CDR3 DNA: TGTGCCAGCAGCTTAAACGGAGAGGCCACAGATACGCAGTATTTT.

There are a few counts of this clone. The chain has TRBV6-1 and TRBJ2-5; tentatively, D is TRBD1 (6 bases). CDR3 length: 13 residues. V was pared by 2 bases and J by 4 bases, with 8 bases between. CDR1 MNHNS and CDR2 SASEGT come from the germline V gene. In DNA, the CDR3 is TGTGCCAGCAGTGAAATGGGGGCAGAGACCCAGTACTTC. Its protein product is CASSEMGAETQYF.

This clone has only a few counts. The J gene is TRBJ1-2, the V gene TRBV18, with D maybe TRBD1 (6 bases). V was trimmed by 3 bases and J by 7 bases, leaving 12 bases between them. CDR1 is KGHSH and CDR2 is LQKENI in the germline V gene. The CDR3 runs to 13 residues. The CDR3 nucleotides read TGTGCCAGCTCACCGCCAGGGGAGCGTGGCTACACCTTC. This encodes CASSPPGERGYTF.